This record concerns one T cell receptor (beta chain) sequence. Its antigen is not identified. These data belong to a study of CD8+CD57+ T cells in acquired aplastic anemia. Notes on the study in general: In common between the patients and the controls were twenty-nine CD8+ CDR3 sequences. With respect to CD8+ Simpson's diversity, patients and controls did not differ significantly.

Individuals selected for sequencing had exhibited CD8+CD57+ cell expansion on flow cytometry. Acquired aplastic anemia of severe grade affected all patients. Genomic DNA templated the TCR beta VDJ and CDR3 profiling. MiXCR was run by TCRdb on the reads, yielding one entry per CDR3 protein. Of 400,000 to 600,000 distinct CDR3 sequences listed, around 33% are singletons. The sample consisted of sorted CD4+, CD8+, or CD8+CD57+ T cells (not recorded which) from PBMCs. This TCR came from a human donor with aplastic anemia.

CDR3 DNA sequence: TGCAGTGCTAACGGTGCAGCGGGAGAAGGAGAGACCCAGTACTTC. This codes for CSANGAAGEGETQYF. The chain has TRBV20-1 and TRBJ2-5; 8 positions agree with TRBD2. Losses at the gene ends were 4 bases for V and 4 bases for J; bases not matched to a gene: 11. The germline V gene has CDR1 DFQATT and CDR2 SNEGSKA (reference sequence). CDR3 size: 15 residues.